Listed here are 30 T cell receptor beta chains from one sample, sequenced in a study of shared clonotypes between healthy human individuals. Produced via immunoSEQ multiplex PCR; TCRdb's table is partial and in-frame only. The sample contains 450,000 to 500,000 clones, over 70% of which appear only once. The sample was PBMCs. All receptors come from a woman aged 40 to 55 in good health. Some clones in this sample may be carry-over from other donors' samples.

A word on this clone: The sample has other DNA sequences that encode this CDR3 too. The chain recombines TRBV7-9 with TRBJ2-1; D unclear. This CDR3 is 13 amino acids long. Germline V lookup: CDR1 SEHNR, CDR2 FQNEAQ (reference sequence). With 1 base removed from V and 7 bases from J, the gap between germline ends came to 8 bases. Here the CDR3 reads CASSLVGTNEQFF. DNA of the CDR3: TGTGCCAGCAGCTTAGTCGGAACGAATGAGCAGTTCTTC.

This rearrangement joins TRBV15 to TRBJ2-1; 7 bases line up with TRBD2. The CDR3 is 15 residues long. Germline loops: CDR1 LNHNV, CDR2 YYDKDF (reference sequence). V was pared by 6 bases and J by 6 bases, with 11 bases of the junction left unmatched. CDR3 region: CATSQGGRSRNEQFF. The CDR3 bases are TGTGCCACCAGTCAGGGCGGGAGATCCCGCAATGAGCAGTTCTTC. The entire variable domain, with the rest obtained from reference TRBV15 and TRBJ2-1, is as follows: DAMVIQNPRYQVTQFGKPVTLSCSQTLNHNVMYWYQQKSSQAPKLLFHYYDKDFNNEADTPDNFQSRRPNTSFCFLDIRSPGLGDTAMYLCATSQGGRSRNEQFFGPGTRLTVL.

A few counts support this clone. The chain carries TRBV4-2 and TRBJ2-1; 10 positions match TRBD2. Germline loops: CDR1 LGHNA, CDR2 YNFKEQ. V gave up 0 bases and J gave up 8 bases; unmatched junction bases: 10. CDR3 length equals 17 residues. CDR3 sequence: CASSQDSSSGSQDEQFF. CDR3 nucleotide sequence: TGTGCCAGCAGCCAAGATTCGTCTAGCGGGAGTCAAGATGAGCAGTTCTTC.

The chain couples TRBV19 to TRBJ2-7; D could derive from TRBD1 or TRBD2 (6 bases each). V lost 6 bases to trimming and J lost 1 base, with 19 bases between them. CDR3 length equals 16 residues. Germline assignment: CDR1 LNHDA and CDR2 SQIVND (reference sequence). The CDR3, as DNA: TGTGCCAGTAGCGGGGGCTTCAGGGTGGGGTCCTACGAGCAGTACTTC. Protein product: CASSGGFRVGSYEQYF.

The rearrangement links TRBV27 to TRBJ1-2; TRBD1 is a possible D gene (6 bases). The CDR3 covers 16 residues. V lost 6 bases and J 5 bases, leaving 22 bases between the germline ends. CDR1 and CDR2 (germline): MNHEY, SMNVEV (reference sequence). In DNA, the CDR3 is TGTGCCAGCAGCCTAGCCGGGACACGGAATTCTTATGGCTACACCTTC. Translation: CASSLAGTRNSYGYTF.

This clone was seen once. The rearrangement links TRBV4-2 to TRBJ2-1; 7 bases are a match to TRBD2. CDR3 length: 17 residues. V trimming: 2 bases; J trimming: 2 bases; junction bases outside the gene matches: 9. Per germline, CDR1 LGHNA and CDR2 YNFKEQ. The CDR3 loop reads CASSQSPGLKTYNEQFF. CDR3 in DNA: TGTGCCAGCAGCCAATCACCGGGACTAAAAACCTACAATGAGCAGTTCTTC.

This chain uses TRBV29-1 with TRBJ1-2; 7 positions match TRBD1. Germline CDR1 is SQVTM and CDR2 is ANQGSEA. The CDR3 extends over 13 amino acids. Trimming cost V 4 bases and J 6 bases; bases outside gene matches: 8. The CDR3 sequence: CSVVGTTGDGYTF. CDR3 in DNA: TGCAGCGTTGTGGGAACTACAGGGGATGGCTACACCTTC.

The rearrangement joins TRBV7-2 to TRBJ1-2; D unresolved. Germline CDR1 reads SGHTA; CDR2 reads FQGNSA. The CDR3 sequence is 12 residues long. V was clipped by 5 bases and J by 7 bases, with 11 bases between them. The DNA for the CDR3 is TGTGCCAGCAGCAGACGAATTTCTGGCTACACCTTC. Translation: CASSRRISGYTF.

This chain links TRBV7-3 with TRBJ2-3; TRBD2 aligns across 16 bases. CDR1 SGHTA and CDR2 FQGTGA come from the germline V gene. The V gene end was trimmed by 0 bases and the J gene end by 6 bases; junction bases not matched to a gene: 9. The CDR3 has 19 amino acids. In nucleotides, the CDR3 is TGTGCCAGCAGCTTAACAGGGACTAGCGGGAGGGCCGGGGCGGATACGCAGTATTTT. As protein: CASSLTGTSGRAGADTQYF. The complete variable domain, with remaining parts taken from reference TRBV7-3 and TRBJ2-3, reads GAGVSQTPSNKVTEKGKYVELRCDPISGHTALYWYRQSLGQGPEFLIYFQGTGAADDSGLPNDRFFAVRPEGSVSTLKIQRTERGDSAVYLCASSLTGTSGRAGADTQYFGPGTRLTVL.

V and J are TRBV2 and TRBJ2-7; D possibly corresponds to TRBD2 (5 bases). The germline CDR1 and CDR2 sequences are SNHLY and FYNNEI. This CDR3 contains 15 residues. The germline V and J ends were trimmed by 0 bases and 7 bases, with 16 bases remaining between them. CDR3: CASSEAAGWTGEQYF. CDR3 DNA sequence: TGTGCCAGCAGTGAAGCGGCAGGATGGACGGGGGAGCAGTACTTC.

This clone was recorded many times. The sample holds other DNA sequences that translate to the same CDR3. This chain joins TRBV10-3 and TRBJ2-2, with TRBD1 as a possible D gene (7 bases). The length of the CDR3 is 16 residues. With 4 bases removed from V and 0 bases from J, the gap between germline ends came to 12 bases. CDR1 is ENHRY and CDR2 is SYGVKD in the germline V gene. The CDR3 DNA reads as TGTGCCATCAGTGTTGGGGGGACAGCGAACACCGGGGAGCTGTTTTTT. Amino acids: CAISVGGTANTGELFF.

This sequence joins TRBV29-1 and TRBJ2-5, with 9 bases identical to TRBD2. This CDR3 region has 14 residues. After removal of 4 bases from V and 5 bases from J, the junction contained 8 bases not matched to a gene. The V gene's germline CDR1 is SQVTM and CDR2 ANQGSEA. CDR3 amino acids: CSVVAGGLWETQYF. DNA for the CDR3: TGCAGCGTTGTTGCGGGAGGGCTGTGGGAGACCCAGTACTTC.

Regarding this clone: An end of the junction differs from the germline gene, which may be a read error. This chain connects TRBV7-7 to TRBJ2-1, with TRBD2 matching 14 bases. CDR3 size: 20 residues. The V gene's germline CDR1 is SSHAT and CDR2 FNYEAQ (reference sequence). CDR3 in amino acids: CASSTGTSGGRQENNNEQFF. The CDR3 DNA reads as TGTGCTAGCAGCACCGGGACTAGCGGGGGCCGGCAAGAGAATAACAATGAGCAGTTCTTC. Full variable domain (outside the CDR3, taken from reference TRBV7-7 and TRBJ2-1): GAGVSQSPRYKVTKRGQDVTLRCDPISSHATLYWYQQALGQGPEFLTYFNYEAQPDKSGLPSDRFSAERPEGSISTLTIQRTEQRDSAMYRCASSTGTSGGRQENNNEQFFGPGTRLTVL.

Regarding this clone: It is likely a read error: a sequence one base away is far more abundant. This chain connects TRBV6-1 to TRBJ2-7; D is perhaps TRBD1 or TRBD2 (7 bases each). The CDR3 loop spans 15 amino acids. V lost 5 bases to trimming and J lost 2 bases, with 16 bases between them. Germline V gene lookup returns CDR1 MNHNS and CDR2 SASEGT. This CDR3 is CASSKAGGVPYEQYF. CDR3 coding DNA: TGTGCCAGCAGTAAGGCAGGGGGGGTACCCTACGAGCAGTACTTC.

This rearrangement joins TRBV4-2 to TRBJ2-5, with D possibly TRBD2 on 5 matching bases. V lost 0 bases and J lost 1, with 12 bases in between. The CDR3 consists of 16 residues. Germline lookup yields CDR1 LGHNA and CDR2 YNFKEQ. The CDR3 reads CASSQEDPDSQETQYF. In nucleotides, the CDR3 is TGTGCCAGCAGCCAAGAAGATCCGGACTCCCAAGAGACCCAGTACTTC.

The genes are TRBV5-4 and TRBJ2-7; 7 positions agree with TRBD1. V shed 2 bases and J 0 bases; nucleotides not matched to a gene: 5. Germline V gene data show CDR1 as SGHNT and CDR2 as YYREEE (reference sequence). There are 15 residues in the CDR3. CDR3 region: CASSLRGPNSYEQYF. The CDR3 region has the DNA TGTGCCAGCAGCTTAAGGGGGCCCAACTCCTACGAGCAGTACTTC.

This chain joins TRBV10-3 and TRBJ1-3, with D unclear. CDR3 length equals 16 residues. The V gene lost 3 bases and the J gene lost 0 bases, with 12 bases spanning the gap. Germline V CDR1 and CDR2: ENHRY, SYGVKD. The CDR3 loop is CAISETSPDSGNTIYF. The CDR3 DNA is TGTGCCATCAGTGAAACCTCGCCGGACTCTGGAAACACCATATATTTT.

As regards this clone: A read error likely explains this, since a far larger clone differs by one base. This specimen includes other DNA sequences encoding the same CDR3. V is TRBV5-1 and J is TRBJ1-1; D not certain. The V gene's germline CDR1 is SGHRS and CDR2 YFSETQ. This CDR3 has 12 residues. CDR3 residues: CASSLENATPFF. CDR3 nucleotides: TGCGCCAGTAGCTTGGAGAATGCGACTCCTTTCTTT.

The chain employs TRBV28 and TRBJ2-6; D is ambiguous. The germline V and J ends were trimmed by 3 bases and 2 bases, with 5 bases remaining between them. Germline V gene lookup returns CDR1 MDHEN and CDR2 SYDVKM. The CDR3 has 14 residues. The CDR3 DNA reads TGTGCCAGCAGTTTCGAACCTGGGGCCAACGTCCTGACTTTC. Translated: CASSFEPGANVLTF.

This clone was counted at least ten times. Other DNA sequences from this sample encode an identical CDR3 as well. The chain joins TRBV10-3 to TRBJ1-2; D is unresolved. CDR1 and CDR2 from the germline V gene are ENHRY and SYGVKD. V was shortened by 6 bases and J by 1 base, with 12 bases between the two germline ends. The CDR3 spans 14 residues. The chain's CDR3 is CAIRAGNSNYGYTF. The CDR3 nucleotides are TGTGCCATCAGAGCCGGGAACAGTAACTATGGCTACACCTTC.

About this clone: This sequence is one base from a far larger clone and is likely a read error. The rearrangement links TRBV15 to TRBJ1-1, with no clear D. This CDR3 has 18 residues. CDR1 and CDR2 (germline): LNHNV, YYDKDF (reference sequence). This CDR3 is CATSRSKERVWMNTGAFF. The DNA of the CDR3 is TGTGCCACCAGCCGATCAAAGGAAAGGGTGTGGATGAACACTGGAGCTTTCTTT.

The chain carries TRBV5-1 and TRBJ2-1; 8 positions agree with TRBD2. The trim removed 4 bases at V and 7 bases at J, leaving 10 bases unmatched. CDR1 and CDR2 from the germline V gene are SGHRS and YFSETQ. The CDR3 is 15 residues long. CDR3 nucleotides: TGCGCCAGCAGCCCCAGCGGGAGCCTATTAAATGAGCAGTTCTTC. Translated: CASSPSGSLLNEQFF.

A few counts support this clone. The chain is built from TRBV29-1 and TRBJ1-1; the D is unclear. Trimming stripped 4 bases from V and 2 bases from J, with 11 bases between. Germline V gene lookup returns CDR1 SQVTM and CDR2 ANQGSEA. The CDR3 extends over 13 amino acids. The CDR3 region has the DNA TGCAGCGTTGGGCGGGAACCCAACACTGAAGCTTTCTTT. Translation: CSVGREPNTEAFF.

The chain combines TRBV15 with TRBJ2-3; 9 nucleotides match TRBD2. The V and J ends lost 0 bases and 2 bases, in that order; junction bases with no gene match: 6. The CDR3 loop spans 17 amino acids. Germline V gene data show CDR1 as LNHNV and CDR2 as YYDKDF (reference sequence). CDR3 residues: CATSRDRLAVHTDTQYF. The CDR3 region has the DNA TGTGCCACCAGCAGAGATCGACTAGCGGTGCACACAGATACGCAGTATTTT.

This clone has only one observation. The V and J genes are TRBV19 and TRBJ1-5; D might be TRBD1 (6 bases). The CDR3 runs 15 residues. Trimming removed 4 bases from V and 5 bases from J, with 15 bases in between. Germline CDR1 and CDR2: LNHDA and SQIVND (reference sequence). For the CDR3, the DNA is TGTGCCAGTAGTACACCGGACAGCTCCTATCAGCCCCAGCATTTT. Translation gives CASSTPDSSYQPQHF.

The rearrangement joins TRBV6-6 to TRBJ1-3; D remains ambiguous. The CDR3 consists of 14 residues. The V end lost 9 bases, the J end lost 0 bases, and 12 bases lay between the germline ends. Germline V lookup: CDR1 MNHNY, CDR2 SVGAGI (reference sequence). CDR3: CASTPGGSGNTIYF. The CDR3 DNA is TGTGCCAGTACCCCAGGCGGCTCTGGAAACACCATATATTTT.

This clone was recorded a few times. The genes are TRBV4-1 and TRBJ1-5; no clear D. This CDR3 has 15 residues. From germline, CDR1 is MGHRA and CDR2 YSYEKL. Trimming removed 0 bases from V and 5 bases from J, with 11 bases in between. The chain's CDR3 is CASSQDGGIDQPQHF. CDR3 DNA sequence: TGCGCCAGCAGCCAAGATGGAGGGATCGATCAGCCCCAGCATTTT.

About this clone itself: A far larger clone is a single base away, which makes a read error likely. V gene TRBV30 combines with J gene TRBJ1-1; D unresolved. The CDR3 consists of 15 residues. CDR1 GTSNPN and CDR2 SVGIG come from the germline V gene (reference sequence). The CDR3 nucleotides are TGTGTCTGGAGTGTACTACCAGACCAGAACACTGAAGCTTTCTTT. It encodes CVWSVLPDQNTEAFF.

The genes are TRBV19 and TRBJ2-7, with TRBD2 identical over 9 bases. Germline loops: CDR1 LNHDA, CDR2 SQIVND (reference sequence). V shed 5 bases and J 0 bases; nucleotides not matched to a gene: 5. This CDR3 is 15 amino acids long. CDR3 protein: CASSVGLARSYEQYF. In DNA, the CDR3 is TGTGCCAGTAGTGTTGGACTAGCGCGCTCCTACGAGCAGTACTTC.

V is TRBV19 and J is TRBJ2-2, with D possibly being TRBD1 (6 bases). Trimming removed 10 bases from V and 7 bases from J, with 22 bases in between. Germline assignment: CDR1 LNHDA and CDR2 SQIVND (reference sequence). The CDR3 sequence is 15 residues long. In DNA, the CDR3 is TGTGCCATCCCTCAGGGGCGAAGGTCGGACGGGGAGCTGTTTTTT. Translation: CAIPQGRRSDGELFF.